This record looks at one T cell receptor (beta chain) sequence and its context. The germline V gene encodes CDR1 SQVTM and CDR2 ANQGSEA. After removal of 5 bases from V and 12 bases from J, the junction contained 17 bases not matched to a gene. The CDR3 is made up of 15 amino acids. This sample was included in a study of blood T cell repertoires in COVID-19. About the research overall: Researchers got acute and convalescent COVID-19 samples from the United States, Italy and Spain. From T cells, B-cell-depleted T cells, or PBMCs came the material, which was cDNA or gDNA.

Original processing methods: Estimation of nucleated cell counts relied on the amplification of reference gene primers. TCRdb's table, derived via immunoSEQ multiplex PCR, lists solely in-frame clones and lacks some. That table furnishes V, J and clone size, whereas the DNA furnished D and trimming. The sample has about 74,000 clones; approximately 81% are singletons. What was sequenced was peripheral blood. This chain connects TRBV29-1 to TRBJ2-1; 9 bases match TRBD1. This receptor was obtained from a man aged 45-65 years with active COVID-19. CDR3 nucleotides: TGCAGCGTTTATTGGGCGGGACAGGGTATCGGCGGGCAGTTCTTC. Translated, it gives CSVYWAGQGIGGQFF.